The 13 T cell receptor beta chains below all came from one sample that was sequenced in a study of molecular identifiers for immune sequencing clone quantification. In TCRdb, the PCR reads were re-called with MiXCR into one record per CDR3 protein. This sample has around 460,000 distinct CDR3 sequences; roughly 25% occur once, and the top ten carry roughly 0.77%. Source material: naive CD8+ T cells from blood, with Jurkat cell RNA spiked in. Subset noted: FACS-sorted CD8+CD4-CCR7+CD45RA+ naive T cells. The receptors here all came from a human donor in good health. Some libraries in this study had Jurkat cell RNA spiked in.

In this sample, this clonotype turned up a few times. This sequence joins TRBV5-8 and TRBJ1-2; 11 bases are shared with TRBD1. This CDR3 is built from 14 residues. V shed 3 bases and J 8 bases; nucleotides not matched to a gene: 6. Germline V gives CDR1 SGHTS, CDR2 YDEGEE. This CDR3 is CASSYGQGADGYTF. The DNA of the CDR3 is TGTGCCAGCAGCTACGGACAGGGGGCTGACGGCTACACCTTC.

A remark on this clonotype: The junction differs from germline at one of its ends, possibly a read error. The chain uses TRBV6-5 and TRBJ2-5, with D possibly TRBD1 on 6 matching bases. The V gene's germline CDR1 is MNHEY and CDR2 SVGAGI. The CDR3 is made up of 16 amino acids. In DNA, the CDR3 is TGTGCCAGCAGTTACTACCGGGACACGGGACAAGAGACCAAGTACTTC. This sequence encodes CASSYYRDTGQETKYF.

In its sample, this clonotype was seen a few times. The V gene is TRBV14, the J gene TRBJ2-7; 8 nucleotides align to TRBD2. This CDR3 is built from 16 residues. J lost 6 bases, V lost 0 bases, and 10 bases had no gene match. Germline V gene sequence: CDR1 SGHDN, CDR2 FVKESK. CDR3 in DNA: TGTGCCAGCAGCCAAGATGTAGCGGGGAGGGACTCCGAGCAGTACTTC. It yields the protein CASSQDVAGRDSEQYF.

This clonotype has a handful of counts. The rearrangement uses TRBV25-1 and TRBJ1-1; D ambiguous. The V end was cut by 4 bases, the J end by 6 bases, with 9 bases between. CDR1 and CDR2 (germline): MGHDK, SYGVNS. CDR3 size: 12 residues. The chain's CDR3 is CASSGADPEAFF. Here the CDR3 DNA reads TGTGCCAGCAGTGGCGCGGACCCTGAAGCTTTCTTT.

The chain has TRBV11-2 and TRBJ1-4; the D is unclear. Germline lookup yields CDR1 SGHAT and CDR2 FQNNGV. The CDR3 contains 14 residues. V dropped 5 bases and J dropped 6 bases, with 13 bases sitting between them. CDR3 sequence (DNA): TGTGCCAGCAGCACCCCCGGGGTGGATGAAAAACTGTTTTTT. Its translation is CASSTPGVDEKLFF.

This clonotype was seen repeatedly, ten times or more. V is TRBV7-9 and J is TRBJ2-4; tentatively, D is TRBD1 (5 bases). The ends were cut back, 1 base at V and 0 bases at J, with 7 bases in the middle. The CDR3 spans 15 residues. The V gene's germline CDR1 is SEHNR and CDR2 FQNEAQ (reference sequence). CDR3 amino acids: CASSLVQGAKNIQYF. The CDR3 DNA sequence: TGTGCCAGCAGCTTAGTTCAGGGAGCCAAAAACATTCAGTACTTC.

The CDR3 loop is CATSIWRRDTQYF. In DNA form, the CDR3 reads TGTGCCACCAGCATCTGGAGGAGGGATACGCAGTATTTT. V and J are TRBV15 and TRBJ2-3; possibly TRBD2 for D (5 bases). Trimming removed 4 bases at V and 6 bases at J, with 11 bases between. The CDR3 length is 13 residues. CDR1 and CDR2 (germline): LNHNV, YYDKDF (reference sequence).

A few counts support this clonotype. The rearrangement joins TRBV13 to TRBJ1-3; no clear D gene. The length of the CDR3 is 15 residues. Germline CDR1 and CDR2: PRHDT and FYEKMQ (reference sequence). With 2 bases removed from V and 4 bases from J, the gap between germline ends came to 12 bases. CDR3 residues: CASSLTETDGNTIYF. DNA for the CDR3: TGTGCCAGCAGCTTAACAGAAACTGACGGAAACACCATATATTTT.

The gene calls are TRBV10-2 and TRBJ2-2; 14 nucleotides align to TRBD2. Germline CDR1 WSHSY, CDR2 SAAADI. The V and J ends lost 6 bases and 5 bases, in that order; junction bases with no gene match: 2. The CDR3 runs to 15 residues. Here the CDR3 DNA reads TGCGCCAGCAGCTGGACTAGCGGGGGGACCGGGGAGCTGTTTTTT. Translating gives CASSWTSGGTGELFF.

This chain links TRBV11-3 with TRBJ2-7; 12 bases agree with TRBD2. Germline CDR1 SGHNT, CDR2 YENEEA. With V trimmed by 5 bases and J by 0 bases, 5 bases remained unmatched. The CDR3 extends over 16 amino acids. CDR3 DNA: TGTGCCAGCAGCGGCGGGACTAGCGGGCCCTCCTACGAGCAGTACTTC. Its translation is CASSGGTSGPSYEQYF.

This clonotype was seen a handful of times. The chain couples TRBV7-9 to TRBJ2-5, with D unclear. The germline CDR1 and CDR2 sequences are SEHNR and FQNEAQ (reference sequence). Trimming stripped 5 bases from V and 1 base from J, with 11 bases between. The CDR3 has 14 residues. CDR3 nucleotides: TGTGCCAGCAGCATAGGGTGGTCCCAAGAGACCCAGTACTTC. Translated: CASSIGWSQETQYF.

Regarding this clonotype: A much larger clonotype is one base distant, so this may be a read error. The chain recombines TRBV7-9 with TRBJ2-3, with 7 bases identical to TRBD1. The junction had 12 bases not matched to a gene; V was cut back by 6 bases and J by 0 bases. The CDR3 has 17 residues. Germline-derived CDR1 and CDR2 are SEHNR and FQNEAQ (reference sequence). This CDR3 is CASSPHFGTASTDTQYF. Written as DNA, the CDR3 is TGTGCCAGCAGTCCACACTTCGGGACAGCAAGCACAGATACGCAGTATTTT.

This chain uses TRBV6-2 or TRBV6-3 with TRBJ2-2; possibly TRBD1 for D (5 bases). This CDR3 has 16 amino acids. CDR1 MNHEY and CDR2 SVGEGT come from the germline V gene. V was clipped by 5 bases and J by 5 bases, with 18 bases between them. CDR3 region: CASSEIGALRTGELFF. DNA for the CDR3: TGTGCCAGCAGTGAAATAGGGGCTTTAAGAACCGGGGAGCTGTTTTTT.